The TCR beta chain under discussion was sequenced for a study of control samples from healthy donors and cancer patients. The count of this clone is one. Sequencing used immunoSEQ multiplex PCR; TCRdb keeps in-frame clones, though not all of them. The table records fewer than 500,000 clones, around 90% of them present only once. CDR1 and CDR2 (germline): SGHRS, YFSETQ. The length of the CDR3 is 22 residues. The V end lost 0 bases, the J end lost 4 bases, and 34 bases lay between the germline ends. The chain joins TRBV5-1 to TRBJ1-2, with D maybe TRBD1 (5 bases). Sequenced material: PBMCs. The sequence came from a man in his forties or fifties with head and neck cancer. The CDR3 nucleotides read TGCGCCAGCAGCTTGGTGGCGGGGGACCCACCGGAGCGGCGGGGTGAAGGCTATGGCTACACCTTC. It specifies CASSLVAGDPPERRGEGYGYTF.